Sequencing of this T cell receptor (beta chain) was carried out in a study of shared clonotypes between healthy human individuals. Study findings and constraints: Rarefaction curves obtained for sorted subsets showed sequencing incomplete despite large depth. Clonotypes not shared had lower generation probabilities than those common to all four donors.

Note on this clone: Its specificity is unknown.

The CDR3 spans 13 residues. V was cut by 6 bases and J by 5 bases, with 13 bases left in between. CDR1 and CDR2 (germline): MDHEN, SYDVKM. Each sorted subset replicate got 200 ng genomic DNA, roughly 27,000 genomes. Using immunoSEQ multiplex PCR, the repertoire was profiled, and TCRdb retains in-frame clones only, with some absent. The table records 980,000 or so clones, approximately 80% of them present only once. Sequenced: memory CD4+ T cells sorted from blood. Subset here: CD45RA-negative fraction. The V gene is TRBV28, the J gene TRBJ1-2; D not certain. The sequence was collected from a man aged 18 to 35 in good health. The CDR3 is CASRIPGAYGYTF. CDR3 DNA: TGTGCCAGCAGAATCCCAGGAGCGTATGGCTACACCTTC.